What follows is one T cell receptor beta chain and its context. This record belongs to a study of patients and donors after allogeneic stem cell transplantation. Germline CDR1 reads MNHNS; CDR2 reads SASEGT. The CDR3 loop spans 15 amino acids. Trimming took 7 bases from V and 0 from J, leaving 13 bases between them. TCRdb processed the RT-PCR reads anew with MiXCR; each CDR3 protein has one entry. The sample carries more than 850,000 distinct CDR3 sequences, 18% recorded once. This sequence originates from a human donor who was either an allogeneic HSCT recipient or a stem cell or donor lymphocyte infusion donor (not recorded which). It is not recorded whose cells these are; they may come from a transplant donor. Sequenced input: blood, either unsorted or a sorted T cell fraction (not recorded which). The chain couples TRBV6-1 to TRBJ1-5; possibly TRBD1 for D (5 bases). CDR3 residues: CASTPGGNSNQPQHF. CDR3 in DNA: TGTGCCAGCACCCCGGGGGGTAATAGCAATCAGCCCCAGCATTTT.